Listed below are T cell receptor beta chains from one sample, sequenced in a study of regulatory T cells in long-lasting Graves disease. TCRdb re-called the multiplex PCR reads through MiXCR, storing one row per CDR3 protein. The sample holds 400,000 to 450,000 distinct CDR3 sequences; about 17% are singletons and the top ten take roughly a tenth. These sequences were also reported in another study, on T cells in Graves' hyperthyroidism and ophthalmopathy.

This specimen was peripheral blood mononuclear cells (PBMCs), taken at new diagnosis, from a patient treated with antithyroid drugs. These receptor sequences come from a woman in her 30s with Graves disease. CDR3s include the opening cysteine and the closing phenylalanine or tryptophan. D genes are given only for firm matches. Some rows have no size entry. The others give once, few or many, or a class for an expanded clone.

TRBV11-2	TRBD2	TRBJ2-7	many	CASSVGGFRYEQYF	TGTGCCAGCAGCGTGGGAGGGTTTCGCTACGAGCAGTACTTC
TRBV20-1	NA	TRBJ1-2	few	CSAYPGGEAYGYTF	TGCAGTGCTTATCCCGGGGGAGAGGCCTATGGCTACACCTTC
TRBV5-1	NA	TRBJ2-3	NA	CASSLDRLERDTQYF	TGCGCCAGCAGCTTGGACAGGCTCGAAAGAGATACGCAGTATTTT
TRBV7-9	TRBD2	TRBJ2-2	NA	CASSLVPTSGTNTGELFF	TGTGCCAGCAGCTTAGTCCCGACTAGCGGGACGAACACCGGGGAGCTGTTTTTT
TRBV6-5	NA	TRBJ2-2	many	CASSYSTGPITGELFF	TGTGCCAGCAGTTACTCGACAGGACCTATAACCGGGGAGCTGTTTTTT
TRBV27	NA	TRBJ2-3	few	CASLGTLSDTQYF	TGTGCCAGTCTAGGGACCCTGTCGGATACGCAGTATTTT
TRBV4-1	TRBD1	TRBJ1-1	many	CASSEGAPLEAFF	TGCGCCAGCAGCGAGGGGGCACCCCTTGAAGCTTTCTTT
TRBV25-1	NA	TRBJ2-7	few	CASSEFVGRSYEQYF	TGTGCCAGCAGTGAATTTGTCGGGAGATCCTACGAGCAGTACTTC
TRBV5-1	TRBD1	TRBJ1-1	NA	CASSSDRVDTEAFF	TGCGCCAGCAGCTCAGACAGGGTCGACACTGAAGCTTTCTTT
TRBV4-1	NA	TRBJ1-1	many	CASSQGRYTEAFF	TGCGCCAGCAGCCAAGGGAGGTACACTGAAGCTTTCTTT
TRBV13	NA	TRBJ1-2	many	CASSRPPGGYTF	TGTGCCAGCAGCCGACCACCGGGAGGCTACACCTTC
TRBV28	NA	TRBJ1-1	many	CASRKQGSPEAFF	TGTGCCAGCAGGAAACAAGGATCCCCTGAAGCTTTCTTT
TRBV27	NA	TRBJ1-1	few	CASRSGSVGEAFF	TGTGCCAGCAGGTCGGGGTCCGTGGGTGAAGCTTTCTTT
TRBV5-1	TRBD2	TRBJ2-7	many	CASSSPLAGGGSSYEQYF	TGCGCCAGCAGCTCGCCCCTAGCGGGAGGGGGGAGCTCCTACGAGCAGTACTTC
TRBV5-1	NA	TRBJ2-3	few	CASSLIPSVALDTQYF	TGCGCCAGCAGCTTGATCCCTAGCGTTGCGTTGGATACGCAGTATTTT
TRBV28	TRBD1	TRBJ1-6	many	CASSTHLADRGGSSYNSPLHF	TGTGCCAGCAGTACTCACTTAGCTGACAGGGGCGGAAGCTCCTATAATTCACCCCTCCACTTT
TRBV3-1	NA	TRBJ2-5	many	CASSLLGQQETQYF	TGTGCCAGCAGCCTTCTCGGACAGCAAGAGACCCAGTACTTC
TRBV28	TRBD1	TRBJ2-7	NA	CASSPSYWDRGRHEQYF	TGTGCCAGCAGCCCATCCTATTGGGACAGGGGGCGCCACGAGCAGTACTTC
TRBV3-1	NA	TRBJ2-7	many	CASSQAQGSKQYF	TGTGCCAGCAGCCAAGCCCAAGGATCCAAGCAGTACTTC
TRBV7-2	NA	TRBJ1-1	many	CASSPWGFNTEAFF	TGTGCCAGCAGCCCCTGGGGCTTCAACACTGAAGCTTTCTTT
TRBV2	NA	TRBJ1-4	many	CASSEQSGQGREKLFF	TGTGCCAGCAGTGAACAGTCAGGCCAAGGACGTGAAAAACTGTTTTTT
TRBV24-1	TRBD1	TRBJ2-2	NA	CATSDLIYRDRPNTGELFF	TGTGCCACCAGTGATTTGATTTACCGGGACAGGCCGAACACCGGGGAGCTGTTTTTT
TRBV13	NA	TRBJ2-3	few	CASSKEGPRTDTQYF	TGTGCCAGCAGCAAAGAAGGTCCCCGGACAGATACGCAGTATTTT
TRBV7-8	TRBD2	TRBJ2-1	many	CASSSGIAGDEQFF	TGTGCCAGCAGCTCAGGCATAGCGGGAGATGAGCAGTTCTTC
TRBV20-1	NA	TRBJ2-3	once	CSARPDLGDTQYF	TGCAGTGCTAGACCCGATCTTGGGGATACGCAGTATTTT
TRBV19	TRBD1	TRBJ1-4	many	CASSSRTGLNEKLFF	TGTGCCAGTAGTTCTCGGACAGGGCTGAATGAAAAACTGTTTTTT
TRBV27	TRBD2	TRBJ2-7	NA	CASSLMAGLAGGVSYEQYF	TGTGCCAGCAGTTTGATGGCAGGACTAGCGGGAGGGGTCTCCTACGAGCAGTACTTC
TRBV5-4	NA	TRBJ2-1	NA	CASSPHQGAGAPNEQFF	TGTGCCAGCAGCCCACATCAGGGGGCGGGGGCCCCCAATGAGCAGTTCTTC